This T cell receptor beta chain was obtained from a study of OX40 agonist ivuxolimab in advanced cancers. Whole-study context: At 0.01 to 10 mg/kg, ivuxolimab was administered intravenously to patients every 2 weeks.

Sequencing was performed with immunoSEQ multiplex PCR; in TCRdb, only in-frame clones are kept and a portion is missing. The sample has 80,000 to 95,000 clones; more than 70% are singletons. A remark on this clone: Its target is unknown.

V shed 5 bases, J shed 1 base, and the junction held 7 bases outside the gene matches. The CDR3 length is 15 residues. The V gene's germline CDR1 is SGHAT and CDR2 FQNNGV. General observations from the study: Expanded clones belonging to CD8+ T cells outnumbered, on average, those of CD4+.

The V gene is TRBV11-2, the J gene TRBJ2-7, with TRBD1 matching 8 bases. The input for sequencing was CD4+ or CD8+ T cells sorted from blood, taken in a trial of the OX40 agonist ivuxolimab. The clonotype originates from an adult with an advanced solid tumor such as melanoma, head and neck, liver or kidney cancer. As DNA, the CDR3 is TGTGCCAGCAGCCCCTGGACAGGGACATCCTACGAGCAGTACTTC. Protein: CASSPWTGTSYEQYF.